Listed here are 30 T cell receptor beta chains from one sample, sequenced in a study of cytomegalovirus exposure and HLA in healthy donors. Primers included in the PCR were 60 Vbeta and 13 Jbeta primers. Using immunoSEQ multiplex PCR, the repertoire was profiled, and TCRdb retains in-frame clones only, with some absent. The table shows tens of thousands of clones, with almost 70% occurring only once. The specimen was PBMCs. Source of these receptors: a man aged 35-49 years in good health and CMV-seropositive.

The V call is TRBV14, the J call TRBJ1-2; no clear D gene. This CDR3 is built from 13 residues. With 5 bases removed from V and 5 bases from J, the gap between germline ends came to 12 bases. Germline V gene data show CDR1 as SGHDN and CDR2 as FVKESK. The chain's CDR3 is CASSNQRAYGYTF. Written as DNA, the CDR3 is TGTGCCAGCAGCAACCAGAGGGCGTATGGCTACACCTTC.

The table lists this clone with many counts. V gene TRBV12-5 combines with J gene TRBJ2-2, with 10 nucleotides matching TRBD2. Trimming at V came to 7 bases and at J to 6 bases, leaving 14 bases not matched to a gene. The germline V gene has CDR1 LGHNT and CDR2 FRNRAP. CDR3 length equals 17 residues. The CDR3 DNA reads TGTGCTAGTGCTTCACCCTTCCTAGCGGGGGCCCCCGGGGAGCTGTTTTTT. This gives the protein CASASPFLAGAPGELFF. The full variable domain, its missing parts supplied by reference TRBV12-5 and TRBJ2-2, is DARVTQTPRHKVTEMGQEVTMRCQPILGHNTVFWYRQTMMQGLELLAYFRNRAPLDDSGMPKDRFSAEMPDATLATLKIQPSEPRDSAVYFCASASPFLAGAPGELFFGEGSRLTVL.

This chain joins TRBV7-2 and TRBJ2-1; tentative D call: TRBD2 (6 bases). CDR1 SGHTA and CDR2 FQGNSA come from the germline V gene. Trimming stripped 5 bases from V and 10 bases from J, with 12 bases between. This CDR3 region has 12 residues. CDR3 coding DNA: TGTGCCAGCAGCCGCCCTCGGGGGGAGCAGTTCTTC. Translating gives CASSRPRGEQFF.

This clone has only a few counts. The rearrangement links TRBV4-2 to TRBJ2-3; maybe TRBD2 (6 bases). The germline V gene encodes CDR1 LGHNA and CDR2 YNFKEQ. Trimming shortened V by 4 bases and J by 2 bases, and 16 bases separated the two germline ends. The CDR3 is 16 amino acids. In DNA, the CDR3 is TGTGCCAGCAGCCCCCTTCAACGGGGGTTCACAGATACGCAGTATTTT. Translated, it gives CASSPLQRGFTDTQYF.

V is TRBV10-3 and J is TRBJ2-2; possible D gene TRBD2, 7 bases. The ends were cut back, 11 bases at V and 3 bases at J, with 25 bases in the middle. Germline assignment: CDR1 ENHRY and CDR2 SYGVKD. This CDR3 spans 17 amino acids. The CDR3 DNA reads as TGTGCCGTCCAGGGTAGGGTTTCGGGGGGCCACACCGGGGAGCTGTTTTTT. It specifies CAVQGRVSGGHTGELFF.

For the CDR3, the DNA is TGTGCCAGCAGCCAAGCGCACAGGGTATTGGATACGCAGTATTTT. This codes for CASSQAHRVLDTQYF. The chain uses TRBV4-2 and TRBJ2-3; tentative D call: TRBD1 (6 bases). The CDR3 has 15 amino acids. Germline loops: CDR1 LGHNA, CDR2 YNFKEQ. The ends were cut back, 1 base at V and 6 bases at J, with 14 bases in the middle.

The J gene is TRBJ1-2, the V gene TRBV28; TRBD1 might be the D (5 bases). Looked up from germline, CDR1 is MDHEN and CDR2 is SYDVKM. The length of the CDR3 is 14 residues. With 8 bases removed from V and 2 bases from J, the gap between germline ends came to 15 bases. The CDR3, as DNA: TGTGCCAGCGGTGTTGGATGGACAAACTATGGCTACACCTTC. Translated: CASGVGWTNYGYTF.

CDR3 sequence reads: CASSVEQGASYEQYF. The CDR3 DNA sequence: TGTGCCAGCAGTGTAGAACAGGGGGCTTCTTACGAGCAGTACTTC. This chain joins TRBV2 and TRBJ2-7; 9 bases fit TRBD1. V trimming: 4 bases; J trimming: 4 bases; junction bases outside the gene matches: 8. The CDR3 is made up of 15 amino acids. Germline V gene data show CDR1 as SNHLY and CDR2 as FYNNEI.

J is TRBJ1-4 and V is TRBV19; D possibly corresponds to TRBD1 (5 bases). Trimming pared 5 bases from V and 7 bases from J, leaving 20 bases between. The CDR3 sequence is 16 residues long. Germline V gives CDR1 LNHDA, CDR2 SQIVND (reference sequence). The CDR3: CASSVYGAWGREKLFF. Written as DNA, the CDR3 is TGTGCCAGTAGTGTATATGGTGCGTGGGGCCGTGAAAAACTGTTTTTT.

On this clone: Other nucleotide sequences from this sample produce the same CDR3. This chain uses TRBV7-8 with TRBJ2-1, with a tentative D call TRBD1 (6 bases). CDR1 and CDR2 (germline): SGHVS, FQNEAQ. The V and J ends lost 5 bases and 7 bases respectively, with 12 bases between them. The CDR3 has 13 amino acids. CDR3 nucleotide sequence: TGTGCCAGCAGCCTCGACAGGTATAATGAGCAGTTCTTC. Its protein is CASSLDRYNEQFF.

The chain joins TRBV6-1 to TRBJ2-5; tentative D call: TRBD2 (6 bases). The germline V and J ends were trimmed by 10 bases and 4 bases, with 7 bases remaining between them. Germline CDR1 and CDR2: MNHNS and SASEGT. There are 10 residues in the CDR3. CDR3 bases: TGTGCCACCGGGGGAGAGACCCAGTACTTC. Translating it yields CATGGETQYF.

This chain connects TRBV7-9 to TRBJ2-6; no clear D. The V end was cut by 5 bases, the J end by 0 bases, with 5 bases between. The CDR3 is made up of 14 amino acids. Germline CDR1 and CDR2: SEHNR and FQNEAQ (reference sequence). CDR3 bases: TGTGCCAGCAGCCTTAGCTCTGGGGCCAACGTCCTGACTTTC. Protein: CASSLSSGANVLTF.

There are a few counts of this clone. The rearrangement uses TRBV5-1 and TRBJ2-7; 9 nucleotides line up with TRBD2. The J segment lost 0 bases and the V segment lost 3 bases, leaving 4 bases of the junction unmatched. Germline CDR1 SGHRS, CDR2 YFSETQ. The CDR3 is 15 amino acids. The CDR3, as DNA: TGCGCCAGCAGCTCTGGACTAGCGAACTCCTACGAGCAGTACTTC. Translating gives CASSSGLANSYEQYF.

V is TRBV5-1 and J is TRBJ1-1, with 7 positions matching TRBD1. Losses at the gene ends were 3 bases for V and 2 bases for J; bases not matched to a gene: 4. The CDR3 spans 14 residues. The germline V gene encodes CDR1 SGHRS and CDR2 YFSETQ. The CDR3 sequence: CASSYRGPNTEAFF. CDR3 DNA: TGCGCCAGCAGCTACAGGGGACCTAACACTGAAGCTTTCTTT.

The CDR3 is CASSRGTDSYNEQFF. As DNA, the CDR3 is TGTGCCAGCAGCCGGGGGACTGACTCCTACAATGAGCAGTTCTTC. The rearrangement links TRBV11-1 to TRBJ2-1, with D perhaps matching TRBD2 (6 bases). This CDR3 spans 15 amino acids. Germline CDR1 is SGHAT and CDR2 is FQDESV (reference sequence). Trimming pared 5 bases from V and 0 bases from J, leaving 11 bases between.

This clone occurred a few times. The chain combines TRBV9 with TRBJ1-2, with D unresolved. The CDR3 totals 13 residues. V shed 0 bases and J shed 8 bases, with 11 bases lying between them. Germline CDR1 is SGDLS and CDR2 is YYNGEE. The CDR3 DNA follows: TGTGCCAGCAGCGTAGATTCCTCCTTAGGCTACACCTTC. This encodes CASSVDSSLGYTF.

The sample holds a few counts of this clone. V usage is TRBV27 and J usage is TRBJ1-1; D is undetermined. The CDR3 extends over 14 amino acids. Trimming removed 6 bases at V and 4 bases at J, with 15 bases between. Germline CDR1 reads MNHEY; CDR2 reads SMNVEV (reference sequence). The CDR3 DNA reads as TGTGCCAGCAGCTCACCTCCGGGAGGCACTGAAGCTTTCTTT. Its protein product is CASSSPPGGTEAFF.

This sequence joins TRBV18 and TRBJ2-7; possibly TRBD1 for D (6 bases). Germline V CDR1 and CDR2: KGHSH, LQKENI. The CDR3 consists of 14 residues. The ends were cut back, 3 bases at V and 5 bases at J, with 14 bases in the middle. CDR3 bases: TGTGCCAGCTCACCCGGGACAATGGGGCACGAGCAGTACTTC. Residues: CASSPGTMGHEQYF. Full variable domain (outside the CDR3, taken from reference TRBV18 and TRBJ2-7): NAGVMQNPRHLVRRRGQEARLRCSPMKGHSHVYWYRQLPEEGLKFMVYLQKENIIDESGMPKERFSAEFPKEGPSILRIQQVVRGDSAAYFCASSPGTMGHEQYFGPGTRLTVT.

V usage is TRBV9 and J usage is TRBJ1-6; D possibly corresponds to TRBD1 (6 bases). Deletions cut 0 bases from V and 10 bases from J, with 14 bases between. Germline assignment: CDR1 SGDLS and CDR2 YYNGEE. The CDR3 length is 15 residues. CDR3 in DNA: TGTGCCAGCAGCGTAGCTCGGACAGACCGCTCACCCCTCCACTTT. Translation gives CASSVARTDRSPLHF.

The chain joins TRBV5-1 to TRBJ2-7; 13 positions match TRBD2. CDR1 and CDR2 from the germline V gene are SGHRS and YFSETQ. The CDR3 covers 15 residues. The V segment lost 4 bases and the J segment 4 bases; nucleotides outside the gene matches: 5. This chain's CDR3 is CASSRGTSGKYEQYF. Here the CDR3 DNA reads TGCGCCAGCAGCCGAGGGACTAGCGGGAAATACGAGCAGTACTTC.

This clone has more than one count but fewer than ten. For the CDR3, the DNA is TGCGCCAGCAGCCTTTACGACACCTCCACCGGGGAGCTGTTTTTT. Protein product: CASSLYDTSTGELFF. The V call is TRBV4-1, the J call TRBJ2-2; D call uncertain. The CDR3 length is 15 residues. Trimming removed 4 bases at V and 4 bases at J, with 13 bases between. CDR1 and CDR2 (germline): MGHRA, YSYEKL.

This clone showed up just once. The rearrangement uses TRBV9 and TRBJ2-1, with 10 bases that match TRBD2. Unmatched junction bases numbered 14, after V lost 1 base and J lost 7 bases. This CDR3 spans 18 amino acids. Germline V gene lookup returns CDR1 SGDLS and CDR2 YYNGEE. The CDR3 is CASSVLTSGILGGNEQFF. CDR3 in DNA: TGTGCCAGCAGCGTATTAACTAGCGGGATCCTCGGAGGGAATGAGCAGTTCTTC.

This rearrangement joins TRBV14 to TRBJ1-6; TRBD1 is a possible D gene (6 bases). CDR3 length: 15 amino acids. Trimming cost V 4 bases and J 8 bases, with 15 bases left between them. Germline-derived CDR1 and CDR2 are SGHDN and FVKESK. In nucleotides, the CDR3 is TGTGCCAGCAGCCCTCGACAGGCATGGGATTCACCCCTCCACTTT. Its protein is CASSPRQAWDSPLHF.

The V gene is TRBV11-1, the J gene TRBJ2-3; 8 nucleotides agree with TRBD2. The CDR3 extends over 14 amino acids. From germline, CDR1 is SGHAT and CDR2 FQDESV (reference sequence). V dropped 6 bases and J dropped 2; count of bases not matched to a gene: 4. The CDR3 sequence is CASRYGLATDTQYF. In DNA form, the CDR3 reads TGTGCCAGCAGGTACGGACTAGCCACAGATACGCAGTATTTT.

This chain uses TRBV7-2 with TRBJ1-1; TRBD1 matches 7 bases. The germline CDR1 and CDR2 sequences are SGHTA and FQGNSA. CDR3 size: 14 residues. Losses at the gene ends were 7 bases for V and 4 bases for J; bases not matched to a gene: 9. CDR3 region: CASKLRQGSTEAFF. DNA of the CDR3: TGTGCCAGCAAGCTACGACAGGGATCCACTGAAGCTTTCTTT.

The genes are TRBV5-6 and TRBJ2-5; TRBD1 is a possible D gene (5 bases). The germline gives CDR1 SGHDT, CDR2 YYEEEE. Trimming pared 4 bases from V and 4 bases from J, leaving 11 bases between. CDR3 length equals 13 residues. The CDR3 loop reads CASSILGRETQYF. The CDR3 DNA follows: TGTGCCAGCAGCATCCTGGGGCGAGAGACCCAGTACTTC.

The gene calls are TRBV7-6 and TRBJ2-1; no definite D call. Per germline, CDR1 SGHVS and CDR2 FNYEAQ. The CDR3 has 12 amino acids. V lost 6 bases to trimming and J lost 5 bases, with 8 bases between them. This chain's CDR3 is CASRSTDNEQFF. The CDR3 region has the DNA TGTGCCAGCAGATCTACAGACAATGAGCAGTTCTTC. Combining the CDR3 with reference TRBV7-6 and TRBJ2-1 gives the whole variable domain GAGVSQSPRYKVTKRGQDVALRCDPISGHVSLYWYRQALGQGPEFLTYFNYEAQQDKSGLPNDRFSAERPEGSISTLTIQRTEQRDSAMYRCASRSTDNEQFFGPGTRLTVL.

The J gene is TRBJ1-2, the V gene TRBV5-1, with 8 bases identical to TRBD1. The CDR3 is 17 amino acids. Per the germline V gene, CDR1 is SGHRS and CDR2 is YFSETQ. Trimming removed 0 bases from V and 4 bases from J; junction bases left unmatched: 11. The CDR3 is CASSLEEDREWFYGYTF. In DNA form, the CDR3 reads TGCGCCAGCAGCTTGGAAGAGGACAGGGAATGGTTCTATGGCTACACCTTC.

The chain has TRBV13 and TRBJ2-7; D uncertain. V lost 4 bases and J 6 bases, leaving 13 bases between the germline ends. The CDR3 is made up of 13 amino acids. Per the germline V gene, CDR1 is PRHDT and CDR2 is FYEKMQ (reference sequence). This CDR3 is CASSSKVGSEQYF. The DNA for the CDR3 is TGTGCCAGCAGCTCAAAAGTGGGCTCCGAGCAGTACTTC. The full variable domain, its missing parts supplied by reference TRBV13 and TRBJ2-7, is AAGVIQSPRHLIKEKRETATLKCYPIPRHDTVYWYQQGPGQDPQFLISFYEKMQSDKGSIPDRFSAQQFSDYHSELNMSSLELGDSALYFCASSSKVGSEQYFGPGTRLTVT.

Here the CDR3 reads CSVVGQGHPAGANVLTF. The CDR3, as DNA: TGCAGCGTTGTCGGACAGGGGCACCCGGCTGGGGCCAACGTCCTGACTTTC. The gene calls are TRBV29-1 and TRBJ2-6; 9 bases are shared with TRBD1. The trim removed 4 bases at V and 2 bases at J, leaving 9 bases unmatched. The germline gives CDR1 SQVTM, CDR2 ANQGSEA. CDR3 size: 17 residues.